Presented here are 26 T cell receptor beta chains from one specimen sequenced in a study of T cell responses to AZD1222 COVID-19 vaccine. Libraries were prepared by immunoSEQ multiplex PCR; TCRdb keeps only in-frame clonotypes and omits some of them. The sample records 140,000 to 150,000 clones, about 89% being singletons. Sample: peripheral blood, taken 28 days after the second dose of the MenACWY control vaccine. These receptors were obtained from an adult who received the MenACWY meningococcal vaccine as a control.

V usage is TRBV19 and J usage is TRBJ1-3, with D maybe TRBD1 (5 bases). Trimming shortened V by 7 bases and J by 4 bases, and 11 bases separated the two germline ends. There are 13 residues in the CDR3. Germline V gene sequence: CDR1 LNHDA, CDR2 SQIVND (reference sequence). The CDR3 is CASKDTIGNTIYF. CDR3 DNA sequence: TGTGCCAGTAAGGACACAATAGGAAACACCATATATTTT.

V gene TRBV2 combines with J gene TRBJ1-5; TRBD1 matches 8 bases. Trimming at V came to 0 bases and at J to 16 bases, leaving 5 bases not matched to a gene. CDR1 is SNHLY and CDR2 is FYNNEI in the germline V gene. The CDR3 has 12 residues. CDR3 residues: CASSEADRVPHF. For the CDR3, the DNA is TGTGCCAGCAGTGAAGCGGACAGGGTTCCTCATTTT.

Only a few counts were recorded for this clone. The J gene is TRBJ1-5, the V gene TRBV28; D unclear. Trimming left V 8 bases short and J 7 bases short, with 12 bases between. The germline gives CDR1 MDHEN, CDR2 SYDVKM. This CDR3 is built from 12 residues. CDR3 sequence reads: CASHIPGQPQHF. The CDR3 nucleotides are TGTGCCAGCCACATCCCGGGGCAGCCCCAGCATTTT.

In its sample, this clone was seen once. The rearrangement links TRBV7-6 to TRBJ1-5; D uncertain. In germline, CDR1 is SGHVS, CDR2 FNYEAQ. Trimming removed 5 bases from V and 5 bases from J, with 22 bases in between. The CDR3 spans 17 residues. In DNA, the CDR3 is TGTGCCAGCAGCCAGAACCCCGGGGATCCGTTTTATCAGCCCCAGCATTTT. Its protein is CASSQNPGDPFYQPQHF. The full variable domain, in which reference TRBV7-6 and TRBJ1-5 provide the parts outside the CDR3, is GAGVSQSPRYKVTKRGQDVALRCDPISGHVSLYWYRQALGQGPEFLTYFNYEAQQDKSGLPNDRFSAERPEGSISTLTIQRTEQRDSAMYRCASSQNPGDPFYQPQHFGDGTRLSIL.

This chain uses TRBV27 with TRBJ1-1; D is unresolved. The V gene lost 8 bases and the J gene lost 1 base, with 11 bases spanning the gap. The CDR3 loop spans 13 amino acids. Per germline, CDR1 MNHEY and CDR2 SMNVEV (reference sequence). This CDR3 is CASHARANTEAFF. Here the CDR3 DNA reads TGTGCCAGCCATGCGAGGGCGAACACTGAAGCTTTCTTT.

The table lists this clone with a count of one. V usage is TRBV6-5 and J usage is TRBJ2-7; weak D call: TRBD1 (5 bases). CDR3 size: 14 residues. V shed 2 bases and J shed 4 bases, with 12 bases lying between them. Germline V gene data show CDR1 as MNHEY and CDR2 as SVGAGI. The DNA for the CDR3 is TGTGCCAGCAGTTACAGGTCGACAGATTACGAGCAGTACTTC. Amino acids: CASSYRSTDYEQYF.

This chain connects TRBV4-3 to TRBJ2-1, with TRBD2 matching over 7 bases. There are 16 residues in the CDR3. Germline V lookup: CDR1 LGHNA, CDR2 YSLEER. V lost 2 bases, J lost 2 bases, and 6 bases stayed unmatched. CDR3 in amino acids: CASSQNAGTTYNEQFF. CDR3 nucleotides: TGCGCCAGCAGCCAAAACGCCGGGACTACCTACAATGAGCAGTTCTTC.

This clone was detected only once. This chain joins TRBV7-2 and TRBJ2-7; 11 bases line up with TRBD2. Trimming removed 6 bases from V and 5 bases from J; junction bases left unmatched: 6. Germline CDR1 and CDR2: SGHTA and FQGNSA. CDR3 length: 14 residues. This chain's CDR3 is CASSLGLAVNEQYF. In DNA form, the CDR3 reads TGTGCCAGCAGTTTGGGACTAGCGGTGAACGAGCAGTACTTC.

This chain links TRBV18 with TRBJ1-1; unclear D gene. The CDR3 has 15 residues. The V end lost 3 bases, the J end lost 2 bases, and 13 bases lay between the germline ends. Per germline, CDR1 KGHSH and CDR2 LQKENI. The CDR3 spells CASSPTSDGNTEAFF. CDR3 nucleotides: TGTGCCAGCTCACCTACCTCCGACGGTAACACTGAAGCTTTCTTT.

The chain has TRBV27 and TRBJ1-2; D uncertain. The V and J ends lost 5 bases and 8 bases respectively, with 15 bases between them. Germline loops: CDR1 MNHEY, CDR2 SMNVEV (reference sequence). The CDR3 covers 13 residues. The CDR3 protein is CASSPRGSGGYTF. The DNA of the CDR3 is TGTGCCAGCAGTCCCCGGGGATCTGGAGGCTACACCTTC.

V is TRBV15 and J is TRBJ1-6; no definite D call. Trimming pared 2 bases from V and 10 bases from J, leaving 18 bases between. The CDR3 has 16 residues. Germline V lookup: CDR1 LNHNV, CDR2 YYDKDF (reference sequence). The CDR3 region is CATSRLIGEAGSPLHF. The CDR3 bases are TGTGCCACCAGCAGACTTATCGGGGAGGCCGGATCACCCCTCCACTTT.

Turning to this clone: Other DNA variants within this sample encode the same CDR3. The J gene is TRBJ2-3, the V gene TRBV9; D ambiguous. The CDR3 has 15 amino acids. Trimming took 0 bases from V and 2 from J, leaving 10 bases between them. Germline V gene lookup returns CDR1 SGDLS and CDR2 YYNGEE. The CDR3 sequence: CASSVGVGSTDTQYF. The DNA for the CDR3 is TGTGCCAGCAGCGTAGGAGTGGGGTCCACAGATACGCAGTATTTT. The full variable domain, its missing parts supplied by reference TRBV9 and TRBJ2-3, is DSGVTQTPKHLITATGQRVTLRCSPRSGDLSVYWYQQSLDQGLQFLIQYYNGEERAKGNILERFSAQQFPDLHSELNLSSLELGDSALYFCASSVGVGSTDTQYFGPGTRLTVL.

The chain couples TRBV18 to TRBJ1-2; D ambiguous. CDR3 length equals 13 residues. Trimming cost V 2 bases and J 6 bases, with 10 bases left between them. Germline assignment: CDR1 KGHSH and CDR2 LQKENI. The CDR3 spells CASSPGHRHGYTF. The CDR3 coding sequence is TGTGCCAGCTCACCAGGCCATCGGCATGGCTACACCTTC. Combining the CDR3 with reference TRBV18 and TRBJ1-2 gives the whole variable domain NAGVMQNPRHLVRRRGQEARLRCSPMKGHSHVYWYRQLPEEGLKFMVYLQKENIIDESGMPKERFSAEFPKEGPSILRIQQVVRGDSAAYFCASSPGHRHGYTFGSGTRLTVV.

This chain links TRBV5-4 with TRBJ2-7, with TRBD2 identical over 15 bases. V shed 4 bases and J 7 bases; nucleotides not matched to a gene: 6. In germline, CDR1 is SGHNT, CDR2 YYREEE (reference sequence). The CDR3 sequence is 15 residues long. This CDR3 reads CASSHPGLAGGEQYF. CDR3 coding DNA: TGTGCCAGCAGCCACCCGGGACTAGCGGGAGGTGAGCAGTACTTC.

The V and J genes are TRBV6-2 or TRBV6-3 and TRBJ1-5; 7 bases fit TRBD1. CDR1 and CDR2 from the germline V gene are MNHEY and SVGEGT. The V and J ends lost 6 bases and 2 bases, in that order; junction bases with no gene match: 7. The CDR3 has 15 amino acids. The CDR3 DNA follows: TGTGCCAGCAGCCTGATCACAGGGGGCAATCAGCCCCAGCATTTT. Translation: CASSLITGGNQPQHF.

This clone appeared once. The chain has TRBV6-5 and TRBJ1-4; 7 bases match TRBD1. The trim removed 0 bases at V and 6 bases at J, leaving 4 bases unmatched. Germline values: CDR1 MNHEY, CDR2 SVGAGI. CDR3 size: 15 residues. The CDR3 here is CASSYSGGGHEKLFF. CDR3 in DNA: TGTGCCAGCAGTTACTCGGGAGGGGGCCATGAAAAACTGTTTTTT.

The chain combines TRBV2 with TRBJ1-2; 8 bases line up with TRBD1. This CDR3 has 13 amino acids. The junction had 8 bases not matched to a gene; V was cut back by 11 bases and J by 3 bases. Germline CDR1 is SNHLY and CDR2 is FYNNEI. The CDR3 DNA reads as TGTGCCGACTCAGACAGGGGCCACTATGGCTACACCTTC. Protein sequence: CADSDRGHYGYTF.

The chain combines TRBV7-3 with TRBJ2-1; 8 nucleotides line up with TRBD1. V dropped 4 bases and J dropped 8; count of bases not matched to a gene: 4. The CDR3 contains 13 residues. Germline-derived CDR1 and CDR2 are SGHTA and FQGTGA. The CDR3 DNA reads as TGTGCCAGCAGCTCGACAGGGGCGGATGAGCAGTTCTTC. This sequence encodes CASSSTGADEQFF.

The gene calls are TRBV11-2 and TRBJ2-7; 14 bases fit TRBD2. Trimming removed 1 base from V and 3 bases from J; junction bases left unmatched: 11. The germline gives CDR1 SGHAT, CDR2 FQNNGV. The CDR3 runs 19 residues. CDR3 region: CASSLAPGLAGANLYEQYF. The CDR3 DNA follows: TGTGCCAGCAGCTTAGCCCCGGGACTAGCGGGAGCCAATCTCTACGAGCAGTACTTC.

The CDR3 loop reads CASSDGGPANEQFF. In nucleotides, the CDR3 is TGTGCCAGCAGTGACGGGGGGCCCGCCAATGAGCAGTTCTTC. The chain has TRBV6-4 and TRBJ2-1; D assignment may be TRBD1 or TRBD2 (6 bases each). CDR3 length: 14 residues. V was clipped by 2 bases and J by 6 bases, with 11 bases between them. Looked up from germline, CDR1 is MRHNA and CDR2 is SNTAGT.

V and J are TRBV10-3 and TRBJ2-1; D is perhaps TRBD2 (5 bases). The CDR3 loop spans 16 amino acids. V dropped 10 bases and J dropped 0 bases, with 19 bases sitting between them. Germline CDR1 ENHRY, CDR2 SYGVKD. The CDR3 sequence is CATTVLSGSSYNEQFF. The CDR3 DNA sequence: TGTGCCACTACAGTTCTTTCGGGGAGCTCCTACAATGAGCAGTTCTTC.

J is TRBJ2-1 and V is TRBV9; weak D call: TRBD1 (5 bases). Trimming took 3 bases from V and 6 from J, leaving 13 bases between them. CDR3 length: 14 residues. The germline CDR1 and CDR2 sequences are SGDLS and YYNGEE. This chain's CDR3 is CASSGTKTTNEQFF. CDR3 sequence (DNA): TGTGCCAGCAGCGGGACAAAGACCACCAATGAGCAGTTCTTC.

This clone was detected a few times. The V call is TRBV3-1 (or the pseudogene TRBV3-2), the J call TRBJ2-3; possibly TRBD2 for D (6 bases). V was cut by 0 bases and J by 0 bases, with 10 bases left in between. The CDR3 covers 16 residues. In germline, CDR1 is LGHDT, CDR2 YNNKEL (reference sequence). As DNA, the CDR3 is TGTGCCAGCAGCCAAGACCCTAGCGCTAGCACAGATACGCAGTATTTT. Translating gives CASSQDPSASTDTQYF.

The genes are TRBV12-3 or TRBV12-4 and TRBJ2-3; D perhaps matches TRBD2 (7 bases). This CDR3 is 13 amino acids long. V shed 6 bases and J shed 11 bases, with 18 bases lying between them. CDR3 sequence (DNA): TGTGCCAGCAGCCAAGGGGGGGGGTGGATGCAGTATTTT. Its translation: CASSQGGGWMQYF.

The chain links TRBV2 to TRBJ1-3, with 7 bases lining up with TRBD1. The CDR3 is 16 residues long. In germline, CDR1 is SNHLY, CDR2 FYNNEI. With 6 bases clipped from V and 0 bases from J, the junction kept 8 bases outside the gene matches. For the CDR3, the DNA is TGTGCCAGCAGCATACCGGGACAGCTCTCTGGAAACACCATATATTTT. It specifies CASSIPGQLSGNTIYF. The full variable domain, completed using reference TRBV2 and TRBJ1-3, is EPEVTQTPSHQVTQMGQEVILRCVPISNHLYFYWYRQILGQKVEFLVSFYNNEISEKSEIFDDQFSVERPDGSNFTLKIRSTKLEDSAMYFCASSIPGQLSGNTIYFGEGSWLTVV.

DNA for the CDR3: TGCGCCAGCGATCTCGTAGCCGGGGGCTCTAACTATGGCTACACCTTC. Translation: CASDLVAGGSNYGYTF. The genes are TRBV5-1 and TRBJ1-2; TRBD1 is a possible D gene (6 bases). Germline CDR1 is SGHRS and CDR2 is YFSETQ. Trimming cost V 7 bases and J 0 bases, with 19 bases left between them. The CDR3 totals 16 residues.